Listed below are T cell receptor beta chains from one sample, sequenced in a study of Graves' ophthalmopathy and Graves' hyperthyroidism. TCRdb re-called the multiplex PCR reads through MiXCR, storing one row per CDR3 protein. Among roughly 160,000 distinct CDR3 sequences, around two fifths were seen once, and the ten largest hold roughly 6%. Sequencing was done on a sample of peripheral blood. Source of these receptors: a woman between 35 and 50 years old with Graves' ophthalmopathy. Each CDR3 is given without its conserved first and last residue.

V,CDR3
TRBV29-1,SVLTNYGYT
TRBV6-5,ASSYADRDGIEGYT
TRBV6-5,ASTGTQNQPQH
TRBV12-3/TRBV12-4,ASSLLGQYGYT
TRBV12-3/TRBV12-4,ASSNSPSYEQY
TRBV27,ASRFVFSGDSNQPQH
TRBV7-2,ASRAGASTGELF
TRBV3-1,ASSQGGFQPQH
TRBV6-2/TRBV6-3,ASSTHYGYT
TRBV12-3/TRBV12-4,ASSGTVDGYT
TRBV6-2/TRBV6-3,ASKNPGENTEAF
TRBV20-1,SVREGETQY
TRBV28,ASSLATGEDYEQY
TRBV20-1,SARGSGTTNYGYT
TRBV6-5,ASSYRTGLYGYT
TRBV5-6,ASSDSGRVGETQY
TRBV7-2,ASSNRGGDAGELF
TRBV6-4,ASSPYKMSRMNTEAF
TRBV6-2/TRBV6-3,ASTSSLTETQY
TRBV15,ATSRAGHSYNSPLH
TRBV7-2,ASSLGTDRPNKH
TRBV12-3/TRBV12-4,ASSYKGTAYNSPLH
TRBV15,ATSSNRGQETQY
TRBV6-2/TRBV6-3,ASSYLPRHSNQPQH
TRBV5-1,ASSIGMGTEAF
TRBV11-2,ASSLAFSAPLH
TRBV27,ASSLNVGDKETQY
TRBV7-3,ASRLTGGEGETQY
TRBV27,ASRDWQAEAF